This TCR beta chain was recovered during a study of post-analysis software for immune sequencing data. The CDR3 totals 14 residues. Germline assignment: CDR1 SQVTM and CDR2 ANQGSEA. V lost 3 bases, J lost 9 bases, and 6 bases stayed unmatched. Unique molecular identifiers were built into the TCR beta cDNA libraries. TCRdb re-analysed the PCR reads in MiXCR, keeping a single row per CDR3 protein. Of hundreds of thousands of distinct CDR3 sequences listed, 44% are singletons. Turning to this clonotype: The target antigen is unknown.

Study outcomes and limitations: Comparison of patients with controls showed roughly five TRBV segments more frequent in patients, TRBV5-6, TRBV5-1 and TRBV20-1 among them. Strong co-clustering by F measure linked samples that shared a preparation batch.

This chain uses TRBV29-1 with TRBJ2-1; 12 bases are a match to TRBD1. The clonotype originates from a girl aged 10-17 years with multiple sclerosis. The source material was blood. In DNA form, the CDR3 reads TGCAGCGTTGAGGCGGGACAGGGGGCCGGTGAGCAGTTCTTC. Its translation: CSVEAGQGAGEQFF.